This TCR beta chain was sequenced during a study of monozygotic twins with inflammatory bowel disease (dated by TCRdb to about 2019). In terms of the full investigation: The complete study included about 28 monozygotic twin pairs: 19 IBD-discordant Danish pairs and nine German pairs, of which four were IBD-concordant and five were IBD-discordant. Disease-associated traits were sought mainly through comparisons between IBD patients and their genetically identical healthy co-twins within discordant pairs. Each individual had, on average, about 151 000 unique TCRalpha sequences and 181 000 unique TCRbeta sequences available for analysis. What the work shows at the level of the full study, not this receptor alone: A decrease in TCRbeta repertoire diversity, as measured by inverse Simpson index, was observed in IBD patients compared with their healthy co-twins. The results gave no support for a single strong signal or clonotype linked to IBD. Repertoire similarity did not differ between concordant and discordant twins, possibly due to limited statistical power. Different T cell subtypes could not be distinguished in the analysis. Because patients were on differing immunosuppressive treatments, the repertoires may have picked up extra background noise and inter-individual variability. Fewer clonotypes were shared with other individuals by IBD patients than by healthy twins, most markedly in patients showing signs of disease activity.

From each donor, a 2.5 ml peripheral blood sample was collected into PAXgene tubes and kept at -80 degrees C. Without any T cell sorting, total RNA was extracted from whole blood using the PAXgene blood miRNA kit on an automated QIAcube. Peripheral blood from monozygotic twin pairs who were concordant or discordant for inflammatory bowel disease underwent deep TCRalpha and TCRbeta repertoire profiling using unique molecular barcoding. Smoking habits were recorded for all twin pairs, and each individual was classified as a current, former or never smoker. The CDR3 contains 16 residues, cysteine and phenylalanine counted. This entry has no DNA. The germline V gene (reference sequence) gives CDR1 as LNHDA and CDR2 as SQIVND. The library was generated by 5' RACE. For each TCR library, 3,000 to 3,500 ng of total RNA was used. For each sample, cDNA was synthesized in eight separate reactions using SMARTScribe reverse transcriptase. During cDNA synthesis, unique molecular identifiers containing a 6-nucleotide sample barcode were introduced by template switching. Two nested PCRs of approximately 16 and 9 cycles amplified the TCRalpha and TCRbeta cDNA, and bead purification followed each PCR. Before amplification, the cDNA was treated with uracil DNA-glycosylase and purified using the QIAquick PCR purification kit. In the second PCR, Illumina TruSeq-compatible adapters and sample-specific barcodes were added. TapeStation and Qubit were used to check library quality and concentration, and approximately 5.5 ng of each library went into the pool. Sequencing of pooled libraries was carried out on an Illumina HiSeq2500 single-index Rapid Run using 2 x 100 bp reads and custom sequencing primers. On the authors' methods: UMI-based consensus assembly with MiGEC version 1.2.6 was used to correct PCR and sequencing errors. MiXCR version 2.1.1 was used for V(D)J alignment, clonotype assembly and CDR3 extraction. To normalise gene usage, clonotype sharing and MAIT/NKT TCR abundance, the analysis used the top 1000, 10 000 and 20 000 clonotypes per sample. Diversity was computed as the inverse Simpson index with the vegan R package after downsampling to 27 000 UMIs. Statistical testing used paired Mann-Whitney U tests on the discordant twin pairs and applied Benjamini-Hochberg correction for multiple testing. Each entry corresponds to one CDR3 protein sequence from reads that TCRdb reprocessed, and DNA is not given. The V and J calls come from TCRdb's annotation, not from the publication. This specimen's table enumerates around 97,000 distinct CDR3 sequences. The ten largest clones take up 1.5% to 2% of the sample.

On this clonotype itself: The clone's antigen remains unknown.

The source is a human donor with ulcerative colitis or Crohn's disease, or a healthy co-twin of an affected twin (not recorded which). The sequence is built from TRBV19 and TRBJ2-2; the D call from TCRdb, TRBD2, cannot be confirmed without DNA. Sequencing was done on a sample of blood. The CDR3 protein: CASNPLAGGNTGELFF.